A selection of T cell receptor beta chains follows, all from one sample in a study of CXCR3-negative and CXCR3-positive naive CD8 T cells. TCRdb re-called the 5' RACE reads; every CDR3 protein appears as one record, without DNA. This sample carries 60,000 to 65,000 distinct CDR3 sequences, with approximately 0.8% going to the ten biggest clones. The sample comprised naive CXCR3+ CD8+ T cells from blood. The receptors come from a human donor in good health. Some clones in this sample may be carry-over from other donors' samples. The CDR3 runs from the conserved cysteine through the conserved F or W.

j_call | v_call | cdr3_aa
TRBJ2-7 | TRBV5-6 | CASSHGTSGGEYEQYF
TRBJ2-1 | TRBV30 | CAWSPQGTGGYNEQFF
TRBJ1-1 | TRBV12-3/TRBV12-4 | CASSVSGTGNTEAFF
TRBJ2-7 | TRBV19 | CASSTSGGSSYEQYF
TRBJ2-3 | TRBV2 | CASSDQGAVTDTQYF
TRBJ1-2 | TRBV12-3/TRBV12-4 | CASSFGGQPNYGYTF
TRBJ2-6 | TRBV5-4 | CASKGGTGANVLTF
TRBJ2-3 | TRBV20-1 | CSARDFEGVPTDTQYF
TRBJ2-1 | TRBV7-3 | CASSFRGNEQFF
TRBJ1-5 | TRBV27 | CASSSWGANQPQHF
TRBJ1-1 | TRBV5-6 | CASSFLGMNTEAFF
TRBJ1-2 | TRBV27 | CASSSGRNYGYTF
TRBJ2-1 | TRBV7-9 | CASSTLAGATYNEQFF
TRBJ1-1 | TRBV19 | CASSPPNTEAFF
TRBJ1-5 | TRBV28 | CASRVPGFSNQPQHF